This T cell receptor beta chain originates from a study of CD8 T cells in ankylosing spondylitis. Researchers built TCR beta libraries using quantitative 5'-RACE with molecular barcodes. TCRdb independently ran MiXCR on the 5' RACE reads; one entry per CDR3 protein. The table has just over 150,000 distinct CDR3 sequences, around 20% seen once. This clonotype was observed many times. The antigen is not known. Study results and caveats: Certain motif variants had earlier appeared in reactive arthritis synovial fluid and blood. It was reported that disease-linked clones were significantly enriched in matched ankylosing spondylitis synovial fluid.

Trimming left V 5 bases short and J 12 bases short, with 17 bases between. CDR3 length: 12 amino acids. CDR1 is DFQATT, CDR2 SNEGSKA, per germline (reference sequence). The sample taken for sequencing was blood, either unsorted or a sorted T cell fraction (not recorded which). The V call is TRBV20-1, the J call TRBJ2-4; TRBD2 might be the D (6 bases). The receptor was isolated from a male donor with ankylosing spondylitis or in good health (not recorded which). CDR3 in DNA: TGCAGTGCTGACGGGACTGGATATGGTCAGTACTTC. The encoded protein is CSADGTGYGQYF.